These 5 T cell receptor beta chains came from one sample sequenced in a study of shared clonotypes between healthy human individuals. Sequencing used immunoSEQ multiplex PCR; TCRdb keeps in-frame clones, though not all of them. This sample has almost 700,000 clones; approximately 90% occur once, and the top ten carry approximately 22%. As defined, naive CD8 cells were CD45RO-negative and positively selected for CCR7, with terminally differentiated effector memory CD45RA+ cells excluded. The sequenced sample was naive CD8+ T cells sorted from blood. The receptors were gathered from a man between 25 and 39 years old in good health.

The CDR3 spells CASIRGPSSYNEQFF. CDR3 DNA sequence: TGTGCCAGCATTCGGGGGCCAAGCTCCTACAATGAGCAGTTCTTC. The chain employs TRBV2 and TRBJ2-1; perhaps D is TRBD1 or TRBD2 (6 bases each). V was clipped by 7 bases and J by 0 bases, with 13 bases between them. The CDR3 extends over 15 amino acids. Germline V gene data show CDR1 as SNHLY and CDR2 as FYNNEI.

The gene calls are TRBV27 and TRBJ2-1; weak D call: TRBD2 (7 bases). Trimming stripped 2 bases from V and 6 bases from J, with 14 bases between. CDR1 and CDR2 from the germline V gene are MNHEY and SMNVEV (reference sequence). The length of the CDR3 is 15 residues. The CDR3 coding sequence is TGTGCCAGCAGTTTAACGAGGGGGGGTTTCAATGAGCAGTTCTTC. Its protein is CASSLTRGGFNEQFF.

The rearrangement uses TRBV10-1 and TRBJ1-4; no reliable D call. Trimming pared 2 bases from V and 8 bases from J, leaving 12 bases between. Per germline, CDR1 WNHNN and CDR2 SYGVQD (reference sequence). The CDR3 extends over 14 amino acids. The CDR3 sequence is CASSERAVGEKLFF. The CDR3 DNA reads as TGCGCCAGCAGTGAGAGGGCAGTAGGAGAAAAACTGTTTTTT.

This chain links TRBV28 with TRBJ2-4; the D gene is possibly TRBD2 (6 bases). CDR1 MDHEN and CDR2 SYDVKM come from the germline V gene. The CDR3 is made up of 14 amino acids. The V gene lost 11 bases and the J gene lost 0 bases, with 14 bases spanning the gap. DNA of the CDR3: TGTGCCTCCGGGACTCGGCTAGCCAAAAACATTCAGTACTTC. Protein product: CASGTRLAKNIQYF.

This clone was seen a single time. CDR3 residues: CSVEAGFGADTQYF. In DNA, the CDR3 is TGCAGCGTTGAGGCTGGGTTCGGGGCAGATACGCAGTATTTT. The chain employs TRBV29-1 and TRBJ2-3; maybe TRBD2 (5 bases). V was clipped by 3 bases and J by 4 bases, with 14 bases between them. The CDR3 spans 14 residues. Per germline, CDR1 SQVTM and CDR2 ANQGSEA.